These 17 T cell receptor beta chains came from one sample sequenced in a study of regulatory T cells in long-lasting Graves disease. Assembly of TCR beta libraries relied on iRepertoire HTBI primers together with Arm-PCR of CDR3 regions. TCRdb passed the multiplex PCR reads through MiXCR, listing each CDR3 protein once. The sample lists about 300,000 distinct CDR3 sequences; about a sixth were seen once. The time point denotes: newly diagnosed GD, antithyroid drugs for less than 3 months. The TCR library was made from RNA that had been extracted from PBMCs in TRIzol. The starting material was peripheral blood mononuclear cells (PBMCs), obtained at new diagnosis, from a patient treated with antithyroid drugs. Receptor source: a female donor with Graves disease.

This clonotype was counted at least ten times. The chain joins TRBV30 to TRBJ2-7, with D unclear. This CDR3 comprises 12 residues. The germline CDR1 and CDR2 sequences are GTSNPN and SVGIG (reference sequence). Trimming stripped 2 bases from V and 3 bases from J, with 8 bases between. Here the CDR3 DNA reads TGTGCCTGGAGTCTGGACCACTACGAGCAGTACTTC. Translating it yields CAWSLDHYEQYF. The full variable domain, in which reference TRBV30 and TRBJ2-7 provide the parts outside the CDR3, is SQTIHQWPATLVQPVGSPLSLECTVEGTSNPNLYWYRQAAGRGLQLLFYSVGIGQISSEVPQNLSASRPQDRQFILSSKKLLLSDSGFYLCAWSLDHYEQYFGPGTRLTVT.

As for this clonotype: This sequence may be a read error, since a much larger clone differs from it by one base. The chain couples TRBV20-1 to TRBJ2-2; 14 bases are a match to TRBD2. CDR1 and CDR2 (germline): DFQATT, SNEGSKA (reference sequence). The CDR3 is 15 residues long. The DNA for the CDR3 is TGCAGTGCTAGCGGACTAGCGGGAGGTGGCGGGGAGCTGTTATTT. It encodes CSASGLAGGGGELLF.

A word on this clonotype: With a much larger clone just one base away, this may be a read error. This rearrangement joins TRBV28 to TRBJ2-1, with D possibly matching TRBD2 (6 bases). V shed 7 bases and J shed 10 bases, with 17 bases lying between them. CDR1 is MDHEN, CDR2 SYDVKM, per germline. The CDR3 runs to 13 residues. This chain's CDR3 is CASKEGRIYEQFF. For the CDR3, the DNA is TGTGCCAGCAAGGAGGGGAGGATCTACGAGCAGTTCTTC.

The table lists this clonotype with a few counts. The chain couples TRBV5-4 to TRBJ2-1, with 7 bases lining up with TRBD1. V was clipped by 2 bases and J by 6 bases; unmatched bases: 5. From germline, CDR1 is SGHNT and CDR2 YYREEE (reference sequence). The CDR3 spans 14 residues. The CDR3 bases are TGTGCCAGCAGCTTAGGTTACAGGGGCAATGAGCAGTTCTTC. Residues: CASSLGYRGNEQFF. Looking up the rest from reference TRBV5-4 and TRBJ2-1 gives the full variable domain: ETGVTQSPTHLIKTRGQQVTLRCSSQSGHNTVSWYQQALGQGPQFIFQYYREEENGRGNFPPRFSGLQFPNYSSELNVNALELDDSALYLCASSLGYRGNEQFFGPGTRLTVL.

This clonotype was picked up many times. This sequence joins TRBV20-1 and TRBJ1-1; D gene unclear. CDR3 length: 13 amino acids. Looked up from germline, CDR1 is DFQATT and CDR2 is SNEGSKA (reference sequence). As DNA, the CDR3 is TGCAGAGCTGTCCGGTCCGCGAACACTGAAGCTTTCTTT. This translates into CRAVRSANTEAFF.

The table lists this clonotype with many counts. CDR3 DNA: TGCAGTGCTAGTGCAACCAGCCCCACAGATACGCAGTATTTT. Protein sequence: CSASATSPTDTQYF. The chain is built from TRBV20-1 and TRBJ2-3; D gene uncertain. The CDR3 consists of 14 residues. The germline V gene encodes CDR1 DFQATT and CDR2 SNEGSKA (reference sequence). V shed 3 bases and J shed 2 bases, with 12 bases lying between them.

V is TRBV7-9 and J is TRBJ1-2; 9 nucleotides agree with TRBD1. The CDR3 extends over 15 amino acids. Germline V gene lookup returns CDR1 SEHNR and CDR2 FQNEAQ (reference sequence). The J segment lost 4 bases and the V segment lost 2 bases, leaving 5 bases of the junction unmatched. CDR3 sequence (DNA): TGTGCCAGCAGCTTACTCGGGACAGGGTTCTATGGCTACACCTTC. As protein: CASSLLGTGFYGYTF.

The chain employs TRBV15 and TRBJ2-7; D could derive from TRBD1 or TRBD2 (5 bases each). This CDR3 comprises 12 residues. The germline CDR1 and CDR2 sequences are LNHNV and YYDKDF (reference sequence). V lost 0 bases to trimming and J lost 8 bases, with 8 bases between them. In nucleotides, the CDR3 is TGTGCCACCAGCAGAGATGGGGGACAGCAGTACTTC. Translation: CATSRDGGQQYF.

As to this clonotype: This may be a read error: a much more frequent sequence differs by one nucleotide. This sequence joins TRBV5-6 and TRBJ1-2, with 9 positions matching TRBD1. The CDR3 extends over 15 amino acids. The germline V gene has CDR1 SGHDT and CDR2 YYEEEE. Germline trimming cut 1 base from V and 7 bases from J; bases unmatched to any gene: 8. The CDR3 loop reads CASSLPQQGAAGYTF. The CDR3 region has the DNA TGTGCCAGCAGCTTGCCTCAACAGGGGGCTGCTGGCTACACCTTC. The full variable domain, completed using reference TRBV5-6 and TRBJ1-2, is DAGVTQSPTHLIKTRGQQVTLRCSPKSGHDTVSWYQQALGQGPQFIFQYYEEEERQRGNFPDRFSGHQFPNYSSELNVNALLLGDSALYLCASSLPQQGAAGYTFGSGTRLTVV.

J is TRBJ2-2 and V is TRBV11-2; 7 positions agree with TRBD2. The CDR3 loop spans 17 amino acids. Germline V gene data show CDR1 as SGHAT and CDR2 as FQNNGV. V shed 2 bases, J shed 1 base, and the junction held 7 bases outside the gene matches. CDR3 amino acids: CASSLRWRGGNTGELFF. DNA of the CDR3: TGTGCCAGCAGCTTACGTTGGCGCGGGGGGAACACCGGGGAGCTGTTTTTT.

The chain employs TRBV27 and TRBJ1-2; 7 bases match TRBD1. Germline V lookup: CDR1 MNHEY, CDR2 SMNVEV (reference sequence). The CDR3 totals 14 residues. Trimming removed 4 bases from V and 6 bases from J; junction bases left unmatched: 8. CDR3 sequence (DNA): TGTGCCAGCAGTTCCCACGACAGGGTAAATGGCTACACCTTC. Encoded protein: CASSSHDRVNGYTF.

This clonotype occurred many times. V is TRBV27 and J is TRBJ1-4, with 7 nucleotides matching TRBD1. This CDR3 is built from 15 residues. V dropped 10 bases and J dropped 2; count of bases not matched to a gene: 10. Germline CDR1 reads MNHEY; CDR2 reads SMNVEV (reference sequence). CDR3: CATSLYRGTNEKLFF. The CDR3 nucleotides are TGTGCCACTTCCCTTTACAGGGGTACTAATGAAAAACTGTTTTTT. The full variable domain, completed using reference TRBV27 and TRBJ1-4, is EAQVTQNPRYLITVTGKKLTVTCSQNMNHEYMSWYRQDPGLGLRQIYYSMNVEVTDKGDVPEGYKVSRKEKRNFPLILESPSPNQTSLYFCATSLYRGTNEKLFFGSGTQLSVL.

This clonotype was observed a few times. The V call is TRBV30, the J call TRBJ2-5; possibly TRBD1 or TRBD2 for D (5 bases each). This CDR3 has 14 amino acids. Germline V gene data show CDR1 as GTSNPN and CDR2 as SVGIG (reference sequence). Deletions cut 2 bases from V and 3 bases from J, with 13 bases between. The CDR3 loop reads CAWSSWGPKETQYF. The CDR3 DNA follows: TGTGCCTGGAGTAGTTGGGGACCGAAAGAGACCCAGTACTTC.

This clonotype was recorded many times. CDR3 region: CASSQGRLAGGRGFYNEQFF. As DNA, the CDR3 is TGCGCCAGCAGCCAGGGGCGGCTAGCGGGAGGTCGGGGGTTCTACAATGAGCAGTTCTTC. V is TRBV4-1 and J is TRBJ2-1, with 11 bases that match TRBD2. Germline assignment: CDR1 MGHRA and CDR2 YSYEKL. The CDR3 is made up of 20 amino acids. Trimming took 3 bases from V and 3 from J; bases not matched to a gene: 16.

This clonotype has at least ten counts. V is TRBV11-3 and J is TRBJ1-6, with TRBD1 identical over 8 bases. Losses at the gene ends were 5 bases for V and 8 bases for J; bases not matched to a gene: 11. Germline lookup yields CDR1 SGHNT and CDR2 YENEEA. The CDR3 loop spans 16 amino acids. The CDR3 region has the DNA TGTGCCAGCAGCGCGCGAATAACAGGGGGGGATTCACCCCTCCACTTT. Translated, it gives CASSARITGGDSPLHF.

Ten or more counts support this clonotype. V is TRBV24-1 and J is TRBJ2-1, with 12 bases identical to TRBD2. Trimming took 4 bases from V and 0 from J; bases not matched to a gene: 12. Looked up from germline, CDR1 is KGHDR and CDR2 is SFDVKD. The CDR3 totals 20 residues. This chain's CDR3 is CATSERRLAGDSSSYNEQFF. Written as DNA, the CDR3 is TGTGCCACCAGTGAACGCCGACTAGCGGGAGACTCCAGCTCCTACAATGAGCAGTTCTTC.

This clonotype was seen many times. This chain joins TRBV11-2 and TRBJ2-5; D gene unclear. Trimming shortened V by 3 bases and J by 5 bases, and 13 bases separated the two germline ends. Germline V gene data show CDR1 as SGHAT and CDR2 as FQNNGV. CDR3 size: 14 residues. CDR3 region: CASSFIELGETQYF. CDR3 DNA sequence: TGTGCCAGCAGCTTTATAGAATTGGGGGAGACCCAGTACTTC.